The 21 T cell receptor beta chains presented below share a single source sample, sequenced in a study of T cells in Graves' hyperthyroidism and ophthalmopathy. TCR beta CDR3 sequences were amplified from RNA transcripts. HTBI primers were the set used in a first-round RT-PCR of the TCR CDR3. TCRdb fed the multiplex PCR reads into MiXCR, producing one record per CDR3 protein. Counted here are hundreds of thousands of distinct CDR3 sequences, 24% occurring once; the ten biggest clones make up roughly a third. The sequenced sample was blood. These receptors were collected from a woman aged 35 to 49 with Graves' ophthalmopathy.

This clonotype was recorded at least ten times. The chain is built from TRBV5-1 and TRBJ2-7; D remains unclear. Germline V gives CDR1 SGHRS, CDR2 YFSETQ. This CDR3 comprises 11 residues. The V and J ends lost 2 bases and 5 bases respectively, with 5 bases between them. CDR3 in DNA: TGCGCCAGCAGCTTTGGAAACGAGCAGTACTTC. This gives the protein CASSFGNEQYF.

The count of this clonotype is one. The chain employs TRBV28 and TRBJ2-2; D ambiguous. The CDR3 consists of 15 residues. The germline gives CDR1 MDHEN, CDR2 SYDVKM. Trimming removed 2 bases from V and 0 bases from J, with 7 bases in between. DNA for the CDR3: TGTGCCAGCAGTTTAAATCACCCGAACACCGGGGAGCTGTTTTTT. Protein sequence: CASSLNHPNTGELFF. Full variable domain (outside the CDR3, taken from reference TRBV28 and TRBJ2-2): DVKVTQSSRYLVKRTGEKVFLECVQDMDHENMFWYRQDPGLGLRLIYFSYDVKMKEKGDIPEGYSVSREKKERFSLILESASTNQTSMYLCASSLNHPNTGELFFGEGSRLTVL.

This chain links TRBV4-3 with TRBJ1-2; D not certain. V lost 0 bases, J lost 2 bases, and 10 bases lay in between. CDR1 is LGHNA, CDR2 YSLEER, per germline. The CDR3 is 15 amino acids. CDR3 in DNA: TGCGCCAGCAGCCAAGATGAAGGGTTGAACTATGGCTACACCTTC. It yields the protein CASSQDEGLNYGYTF.

This chain joins TRBV12-3 or TRBV12-4 and TRBJ2-7, with a weak D call TRBD1 (5 bases). Trimming stripped 5 bases from V and 3 bases from J, with 11 bases between. This CDR3 contains 13 residues. The CDR3: CASSLIGHYEQYF. In nucleotides, the CDR3 is TGTGCCAGCAGTCTAATAGGACACTACGAGCAGTACTTC.

This clonotype was seen ten or more times. V gene TRBV6-1 combines with J gene TRBJ2-7, with 12 nucleotides matching TRBD2. CDR1 is MNHNS, CDR2 SASEGT, per germline. V lost 1 base to trimming and J lost 2 bases; unmatched junction nucleotides: 0. The CDR3 runs to 15 residues. CDR3: CASSEGLAGAYEQYF. In DNA, the CDR3 is TGTGCCAGCAGTGAAGGACTAGCGGGGGCCTACGAGCAGTACTTC.

This clonotype was detected ten times or more. For the CDR3, the DNA is TGTGCCAGTAGTATGGACAGGTATGGCACTGAAGCTTTCTTT. Translating gives CASSMDRYGTEAFF. V usage is TRBV19 and J usage is TRBJ1-1; TRBD1 aligns across 7 bases. This CDR3 is built from 14 residues. Germline V gives CDR1 LNHDA, CDR2 SQIVND (reference sequence). V gave up 3 bases and J gave up 4 bases; unmatched junction bases: 5.

The V gene is TRBV12-3 or TRBV12-4, the J gene TRBJ2-7, with 7 bases identical to TRBD2. V shed 7 bases and J 2 bases; nucleotides not matched to a gene: 8. There are 14 residues in the CDR3. Here the CDR3 DNA reads TGTGCCAGCATCCAGGGACTACCCGCCTACGAGCAGTACTTC. Translating it yields CASIQGLPAYEQYF.

This clonotype was counted many times. This chain links TRBV4-2 with TRBJ2-7; D may correspond to TRBD1 or TRBD2 (5 bases each). The CDR3 consists of 15 residues. Trimming pared 1 base from V and 1 base from J, leaving 11 bases between. Germline V gene lookup returns CDR1 LGHNA and CDR2 YNFKEQ. CDR3 sequence reads: CASSQAGTTSYEQYF. CDR3 bases: TGTGCCAGCAGCCAAGCCGGGACCACTTCCTACGAGCAGTACTTC.

V usage is TRBV7-8 and J usage is TRBJ2-7, with D perhaps TRBD2 (5 bases). This CDR3 is built from 15 residues. The V and J ends lost 6 bases and 2 bases respectively, with 17 bases between them. Per the germline V gene, CDR1 is SGHVS and CDR2 is FQNEAQ. The CDR3 sequence is CASSRIGLATYEQYF. CDR3 nucleotides: TGTGCCAGCAGTCGAATCGGACTCGCGACCTACGAGCAGTACTTC.

In the case of this clonotype: An end of the junction does not agree with germline; a read error may underlie this. The chain couples TRBV30 to TRBJ2-7; D is possibly TRBD2 (6 bases). CDR3 size: 12 residues. CDR1 is GTSNPN and CDR2 is SVGIG in the germline V gene (reference sequence). The chain's CDR3 is CAWGVRGIGRYF. CDR3 DNA sequence: TGTGCCTGGGGTGTACGGGGGATTGGGCGGTACTTC.

Many counts were recorded for this clonotype. The rearrangement links TRBV4-2 to TRBJ2-7, with 7 bases that match TRBD2. With 4 bases clipped from V and 2 bases from J, the junction kept 11 bases outside the gene matches. This CDR3 comprises 16 residues. CDR1 LGHNA and CDR2 YNFKEQ come from the germline V gene. The DNA for the CDR3 is TGTGCCAGCAGCCCTACGGGACTATCAACTCCCTACGAGCAGTACTTC. Translation gives CASSPTGLSTPYEQYF.

This clonotype was recorded many times. V and J are TRBV29-1 and TRBJ1-1, with D perhaps matching TRBD1 (5 bases). Germline CDR1 and CDR2: SQVTM and ANQGSEA. The CDR3 spans 13 residues. Trimming shortened V by 8 bases and J by 4 bases, and 17 bases separated the two germline ends. CDR3 amino acids: CSFTTGGGTEAFF. For the CDR3, the DNA is TGCAGCTTCACGACCGGCGGGGGCACTGAAGCTTTCTTT. The full variable domain, with the rest looked up from reference TRBV29-1 and TRBJ1-1, is SAVISQKPSRDICQRGTSLTIQCQVDSQVTMMFWYRQQPGQSLTLIATANQGSEATYESGFVIDKFPISRPNLTFSTLTVSNMSPEDSSIYLCSFTTGGGTEAFFGQGTRLTVV.

This clonotype was recorded at least ten times. The chain carries TRBV20-1 and TRBJ2-7; D is perhaps TRBD1 (6 bases). This CDR3 region has 13 residues. V was pared by 0 bases and J by 5 bases, with 11 bases between. The germline gives CDR1 DFQATT, CDR2 SNEGSKA (reference sequence). The DNA of the CDR3 is TGCAGTGCTAGAGAGCACAGGGTAAACGAGCAGTACTTC. Protein: CSAREHRVNEQYF.

This clonotype occurred a few times. The V call is TRBV28, the J call TRBJ1-1; no clear D gene. The germline V and J ends were trimmed by 2 bases and 0 bases, with 19 bases remaining between them. Germline CDR1 and CDR2: MDHEN and SYDVKM. There are 18 residues in the CDR3. This chain's CDR3 is CASSLPRTSGGLNTEAFF. DNA for the CDR3: TGTGCCAGCAGTTTACCCCGGACTAGCGGAGGGCTGAACACTGAAGCTTTCTTT.

This clonotype was counted ten times or more. The chain carries TRBV19 and TRBJ1-1; TRBD1 agrees at 8 bases. CDR3 length: 15 amino acids. J gave up 5 bases and V 3 bases, and 8 bases lay outside the gene matches. CDR1 is LNHDA, CDR2 SQIVND, per germline (reference sequence). The CDR3 reads CASSIGQGARTEAFF. The DNA of the CDR3 is TGTGCCAGTAGTATCGGGCAGGGGGCGAGGACTGAAGCTTTCTTT.

At least ten counts were recorded for this clonotype. The rearrangement joins TRBV11-2 to TRBJ1-5; D is ambiguous. Between the trimmed V and J ends, which lost 0 bases and 2 bases, there was a span of 8 bases. Germline-derived CDR1 and CDR2 are SGHAT and FQNNGV. This CDR3 region has 15 residues. CDR3 sequence reads: CASSLDGEGNQPQHF. CDR3 DNA: TGTGCCAGCAGCTTAGATGGGGAAGGCAATCAGCCCCAGCATTTT.

Many counts were recorded for this clonotype. The chain uses TRBV29-1 and TRBJ2-7, with 7 bases matching TRBD1. J lost 7 bases, V lost 5 bases, and 14 bases had no gene match. CDR3 length: 14 residues. Germline-derived CDR1 and CDR2 are SQVTM and ANQGSEA. The CDR3 spells CSVSTFGQAGEQYF. CDR3 bases: TGCAGCGTTTCCACCTTCGGACAGGCGGGTGAGCAGTACTTC.

V usage is TRBV18 and J usage is TRBJ1-1; 7 bases map to TRBD1. This CDR3 is 14 amino acids long. The V segment lost 6 bases and the J segment 1 base; nucleotides outside the gene matches: 5. Germline CDR1 is KGHSH and CDR2 is LQKENI. This chain's CDR3 is CASSGDRQNTEAFF. CDR3 sequence (DNA): TGTGCCAGCTCGGGGGACAGACAGAACACTGAAGCTTTCTTT.

This clonotype was seen many times. The V gene is TRBV25-1, the J gene TRBJ2-3; D is ambiguous. Germline V gene lookup returns CDR1 MGHDK and CDR2 SYGVNS. The ends were cut back, 1 base at V and 2 bases at J, with 7 bases in the middle. This CDR3 spans 14 amino acids. The CDR3 DNA reads as TGTGCCAGCAGTGAATTTTCCCTCACAGATACGCAGTATTTT. It specifies CASSEFSLTDTQYF.

V is TRBV30 and J is TRBJ1-1; D not resolved. Between the trimmed V and J ends, which lost 2 bases and 2 bases, there was a span of 9 bases. From germline, CDR1 is GTSNPN and CDR2 SVGIG (reference sequence). The CDR3 has 13 amino acids. CDR3 amino acids: CAWSPYHNTEAFF. In nucleotides, the CDR3 is TGTGCCTGGAGTCCCTACCATAACACTGAAGCTTTCTTT.

This clonotype appeared a few times. This chain uses TRBV12-3 or TRBV12-4 with TRBJ2-6; 10 bases align to TRBD1. Losses at the gene ends were 6 bases for V and 4 bases for J; bases not matched to a gene: 12. This CDR3 spans 18 amino acids. The CDR3 nucleotides are TGTGCCAGCAGATCCGAAGACAGGGGGCGGATGGGGGCCAACGTCCTGACTTTC. Amino acids: CASRSEDRGRMGANVLTF.